This T cell receptor (beta chain) was found in a study of T cell changes during pregnancy in multiple sclerosis. Only in-frame clones appear in the TCRdb table, and some are missing; sequencing was by immunoSEQ multiplex PCR. The table records some 68,000 clones, about nine tenths of them present only once. The CDR3 runs 19 residues. Per germline, CDR1 LGHNA and CDR2 YNFKEQ. Trimming stripped 0 bases from V and 0 bases from J, with 18 bases between. The chain carries TRBV4-2 and TRBJ1-3, with a possible D match to TRBD1 (5 bases). The sequence derives from a female donor with multiple sclerosis, enrolled in a pregnancy study. The sequences come from peripheral blood, collected in the second trimester of pregnancy. CDR3 DNA sequence: TGTGCCAGCAGCCAAGAAGGAGGTTTCGGGGGATCCTCTGGAAACACCATATATTTT. Encoded protein: CASSQEGGFGGSSGNTIYF.